This is a list of T cell receptor beta chains from one sample in a study of shared clonotypes between healthy human individuals. Libraries were prepared by immunoSEQ multiplex PCR; TCRdb keeps only in-frame clonotypes and omits some of them. The table lists approximately 2.3 million clones, over 90% of them singletons. The specimen sequenced was naive CD4+ T cells from PBMCs. The receptor source for this set is a man between 18 and 35 years old in good health. Some clones in this sample may be carry-over from other donors' samples. Each CDR3 is given with its conserved first and last residue. The order of the fields is clone size, CDR3 length, D gene, V gene, J gene, CDR3 DNA, CDR3 protein. The D gene is left open where the match is weak. Rows may omit the clone size; those that give it use once, few, many or a size class.

few	15	-	TRBV29-1	TRBJ1-1	TGCAGCGTTGTACCCCGGGGATATTCGGACACTGAAGCTTTCTTT	CSVVPRGYSDTEAFF
-	15	TRBD1	TRBV9	TRBJ1-2	TGTGCCAGCAGCGCCCCAGGGGGTCGAGGCTATGGCTACACCTTC	CASSAPGGRGYGYTF
-	17	TRBD2	TRBV28	TRBJ2-7	TGTGCCAGCCTCGACCGAAGGGGGCTAGCGGGATCCTACGAGCAGTACTTC	CASLDRRGLAGSYEQYF
-	14	-	TRBV6-1	TRBJ1-3	TGTGCCACCAGAGACCTAGGTTCTGGAAACACCATATATTTT	CATRDLGSGNTIYF
-	12	TRBD2	TRBV29-1	TRBJ2-2	TGCAGCGGCAAGAGCGGGAGAGAGGAGCTGTTTTTT	CSGKSGREELFF
-	15	TRBD1	TRBV5-5	TRBJ1-1	TGTGCCAGCAGCACCCGGACAGGGATTGTCACTGAAGCTTTCTTT	CASSTRTGIVTEAFF
-	14	-	TRBV5-1	TRBJ1-1	TGCGCCAGCAGCCCTGGGGGCGGGAGGACTGAAGCTTTCTTT	CASSPGGGRTEAFF
-	10	-	TRBV20-1	TRBJ1-1	TGCAGTGCTGAGGGGGGGGAAGCTTTCTTT	CSAEGGEAFF
-	17	TRBD2	TRBV4-3	TRBJ2-7	TGCGCCAGCAGCCAAGATCTGAGACGGGAGGTCCCCTACGAGCAGTACTTC	CASSQDLRREVPYEQYF
-	14	TRBD2	TRBV9	TRBJ2-5	TGTGCCAGCAGCGCCCGACTAGCGGGTGAGACCCAGTACTTC	CASSARLAGETQYF
-	14	-	TRBV7-2	TRBJ2-7	TGTGCCAGCAGCTTAGCGGCCGCCAGTCGCGAGCAGTACTTC	CASSLAAASREQYF
-	15	-	TRBV28	TRBJ2-1	TGTGCCAGCAGCACGTCTCCATACAGGGACAATGAGCAGTTCTTC	CASSTSPYRDNEQFF
-	15	TRBD1	TRBV5-1	TRBJ2-3	TGCGCCAGCACCTTGACAGGGTCGCCCACAGATACGCAGTATTTT	CASTLTGSPTDTQYF
-	16	TRBD2	TRBV7-9	TRBJ2-2	TGTGCCAGCAGCGAGACTAGCGGGAGAGGCACCGGGGAGCTGTTTTTT	CASSETSGRGTGELFF
-	14	TRBD1	TRBV6-1	TRBJ1-2	TGTGCCAGCACTATCACAGGGGAAGGCTATGGCTACACCTTC	CASTITGEGYGYTF
few	12	-	TRBV6-5	TRBJ1-4	TGTGCCAGCAGGGGGCGCAATGAAAAACTGTTTTTT	CASRGRNEKLFF
-	14	-	TRBV5-1	TRBJ2-3	TGCGCCAGCAGCTTGGGCAGAAGCACAGATACGCAGTATTTT	CASSLGRSTDTQYF
-	12	-	TRBV11-3	TRBJ2-1	TGTGCCAGCAGCACTCGCTGGGGTGAGCAGTTCTTC	CASSTRWGEQFF
-	11	-	TRBV11-2	TRBJ1-4	TGTGCCAGCAGCGCCGGGGGAGAACTGTTTTTT	CASSAGGELFF
-	16	-	TRBV4-1	TRBJ2-3	TGCGCCAGCAGCCAAGACAGGGAGGTCAGGACAGATACGCAGTATTTT	CASSQDREVRTDTQYF
-	13	-	TRBV30	TRBJ1-1	TGTGCCTGGTCGGACGGGTTGAACACTGAAGCTTTCTTT	CAWSDGLNTEAFF
-	14	TRBD2	TRBV7-2	TRBJ2-7	TGTGCCAGCAGCTTGGGGACTAGCGGGAGTTCCCAGTACTTC	CASSLGTSGSSQYF
-	15	TRBD2	TRBV7-3	TRBJ2-1	TGTGCCAGCAGCTCCCAACTAGCGGGGGCAAATGAGCAGTTCTTC	CASSSQLAGANEQFF